The 9 T cell receptor beta chains below all came from one sample that was sequenced in a study of CD8 T cells in ankylosing spondylitis. Using its own MiXCR run on the 5' RACE reads, TCRdb lists one record per CDR3 protein. The profile shows under 450,000 distinct CDR3 sequences, approximately 22% of them singletons. Sequenced input: blood, either unsorted or a sorted T cell fraction (not recorded which). These receptors were obtained from a male donor with ankylosing spondylitis or in good health (not recorded which).

This clonotype was seen a handful of times. In DNA form, the CDR3 reads TGTGCCAGCAGTTCCGGGCTACCATACGAGCAGTACTTC. Its protein is CASSSGLPYEQYF. This rearrangement joins TRBV12-3 or TRBV12-4 to TRBJ2-7; D not certain. V was clipped by 4 bases and J by 4 bases, with 11 bases between them. CDR3 length: 13 residues.

This clonotype appeared a single time. The rearrangement uses TRBV19 and TRBJ2-3; D not resolved. V shed 5 bases and J shed 2 bases, with 17 bases lying between them. Germline V lookup: CDR1 LNHDA, CDR2 SQIVND (reference sequence). The CDR3 has 16 residues. CDR3 DNA: TGTGCCAGTAGTCCATTCTCAGGAACAGTCACAGATACGCAGTATTTT. This encodes CASSPFSGTVTDTQYF.

This chain links TRBV9 with TRBJ2-6, with 8 bases that match TRBD1. This CDR3 is built from 18 residues. CDR1 is SGDLS, CDR2 YYNGEE, per germline. V lost 8 bases, J lost 4 bases, and 17 bases stayed unmatched. The CDR3 DNA is TGTGCCAGTGGAGACGACAGGGGCCCCCTTTGGGGGGCCAACGTCCTGACTTTC. Its protein is CASGDDRGPLWGANVLTF.

This clonotype was seen a handful of times. The chain links TRBV25-1 to TRBJ1-1; D gene ambiguous. CDR1 and CDR2 from the germline V gene are MGHDK and SYGVNS. The CDR3 is 16 amino acids. V gave up 1 base and J gave up 1 base, with 13 bases separating them. The CDR3 region has the DNA TGTGCCAGCAGTGAATTTACCCAGGACCCGAACACTGAAGCTTTCTTT. This gives the protein CASSEFTQDPNTEAFF.

This clonotype was picked up a small number of times. This chain links TRBV20-1 with TRBJ2-1; TRBD2 matches 10 bases. J was trimmed by 4 bases and V by 2 bases; bases with no gene match: 8. The CDR3 spans 16 residues. Looked up from germline, CDR1 is DFQATT and CDR2 is SNEGSKA (reference sequence). CDR3 in amino acids: CSARRSGLAVYNEQFF. CDR3 nucleotide sequence: TGCAGTGCTAGAAGATCCGGACTAGCGGTGTACAATGAGCAGTTCTTC.

The V call is TRBV7-2, the J call TRBJ2-5; D is possibly TRBD2 (5 bases). There are 17 residues in the CDR3. Trimming removed 1 base at V and 5 bases at J, with 20 bases between. From germline, CDR1 is SGHTA and CDR2 FQGNSA. In DNA form, the CDR3 reads TGTGCCAGCAGCTTAGGAGGTACCTGGACCGGGGTGGAGACCCAGTACTTC. The encoded protein is CASSLGGTWTGVETQYF.

This clonotype has only one observation. The rearrangement links TRBV12-3 or TRBV12-4 to TRBJ2-3; 12 positions agree with TRBD2. Losses at the gene ends were 5 bases for V and 3 bases for J; bases not matched to a gene: 6. The CDR3 has 16 residues. Here the CDR3 reads CASSAPTSGGTDTQYF. CDR3 DNA: TGTGCCAGCAGTGCTCCGACTAGCGGGGGTACAGATACGCAGTATTTT.

In this sample, this clonotype turned up a few times. The rearrangement joins TRBV7-8 to TRBJ1-5; weak D call: TRBD1 (6 bases). The CDR3 spans 14 residues. V lost 4 bases, J lost 7 bases, and 14 bases lay in between. In germline, CDR1 is SGHVS, CDR2 FQNEAQ. The CDR3 loop reads CASSSVGGLQPQHF. The CDR3 DNA reads as TGTGCCAGCAGCTCCGTGGGGGGGCTCCAGCCCCAGCATTTT.

J is TRBJ2-3 and V is TRBV4-2; D not resolved. CDR3 size: 13 residues. Germline assignment: CDR1 LGHNA and CDR2 YNFKEQ. The V end lost 1 base, the J end lost 6 bases, and 8 bases lay between the germline ends. The CDR3 reads CASSQVRADTQYF. DNA for the CDR3: TGTGCCAGCAGCCAAGTTCGGGCGGATACGCAGTATTTT.